The 19 T cell receptor beta chains reported below all come from one sample, sequenced in a study of blood T cell repertoires in COVID-19. The data were produced by immunoSEQ multiplex PCR, yet TCRdb's version contains in-frame clones alone and is incomplete. The data hold some 530,000 clones, with around 85% observed a single time. The sequencing input was peripheral blood. These TCRs come from a human donor in a cohort sampled during active COVID-19.

The chain carries TRBV7-9 and TRBJ1-2; D is ambiguous. CDR1 and CDR2 from the germline V gene are SEHNR and FQNEAQ (reference sequence). V lost 2 bases and J lost 2, with 9 bases in between. The CDR3 is made up of 14 amino acids. The chain's CDR3 is CASSLRGSNYGYTF. CDR3 DNA: TGTGCCAGCAGCTTAAGAGGGTCCAACTATGGCTACACCTTC.

This chain uses TRBV19 with TRBJ2-2; 9 bases agree with TRBD2. The CDR3 length is 16 residues. V trimming: 5 bases; J trimming: 4 bases; junction bases outside the gene matches: 8. Germline CDR1 and CDR2: LNHDA and SQIVND (reference sequence). In DNA form, the CDR3 reads TGTGCCAGTAGTCTGATAGCGGGAGTTCTCACCGGGGAGCTGTTTTTT. This encodes CASSLIAGVLTGELFF.

This CDR3 reads CASGSQGLNTEAFF. DNA of the CDR3: TGCGCCAGCGGTTCACAGGGTTTGAACACTGAAGCTTTCTTT. The rearrangement joins TRBV5-1 to TRBJ1-1; TRBD1 might be the D (6 bases). The CDR3 sequence is 14 residues long. Trimming stripped 7 bases from V and 0 bases from J, with 13 bases between. Germline lookup yields CDR1 SGHRS and CDR2 YFSETQ.

The V gene is TRBV9, the J gene TRBJ1-2; D is uncertain. V gave up 0 bases and J gave up 4 bases, with 7 bases separating them. The CDR3 runs 13 residues. Germline V gene sequence: CDR1 SGDLS, CDR2 YYNGEE. The CDR3 sequence is CASSVVSSYGYTF. The CDR3, as DNA: TGTGCCAGCAGCGTAGTAAGCTCCTATGGCTACACCTTC.

The chain combines TRBV30 with TRBJ1-2, with 8 bases matching TRBD1. After removal of 3 bases from V and 5 bases from J, the junction contained 5 bases not matched to a gene. The germline CDR1 and CDR2 sequences are GTSNPN and SVGIG (reference sequence). The CDR3 covers 13 residues. This CDR3 is CAWSPGTGYGYTF. The CDR3 nucleotides read TGTGCCTGGAGCCCCGGGACAGGTTATGGCTACACCTTC.

The J gene is TRBJ2-1, the V gene TRBV11-1; D gene uncertain. V was pared by 5 bases and J by 12 bases, with 14 bases between. Germline loops: CDR1 SGHAT, CDR2 FQDESV (reference sequence). This CDR3 comprises 12 residues. The CDR3 sequence is CASSLTRSRQFF. CDR3 bases: TGTGCCAGCAGCCTTACCAGGTCGCGGCAGTTCTTC.

The chain combines TRBV7-9 with TRBJ2-7, with a tentative D call TRBD2 (6 bases). Trimming removed 0 bases from V and 4 bases from J, with 10 bases in between. The germline CDR1 and CDR2 sequences are SEHNR and FQNEAQ (reference sequence). This CDR3 region has 14 residues. The CDR3: CASSLAQEGYEQYF. CDR3 bases: TGTGCCAGCAGCTTAGCTCAGGAGGGATACGAGCAGTACTTC. The full variable domain, completed using reference TRBV7-9 and TRBJ2-7, is DTGVSQNPRHKITKRGQNVTFRCDPISEHNRLYWYRQTLGQGPEFLTYFQNEAQLEKSRLLSDRFSAERPKGSFSTLEIQRTEQGDSAMYLCASSLAQEGYEQYFGPGTRLTVT.

This sequence joins TRBV7-6 and TRBJ2-2; 7 bases are shared with TRBD2. The germline gives CDR1 SGHVS, CDR2 FNYEAQ. J was trimmed by 7 bases and V by 0 bases; bases with no gene match: 11. There are 17 residues in the CDR3. The DNA for the CDR3 is TGTGCCAGCAGCTTAGCGATTGGCGGGAGATCCGGCGGGGAGCTGTTTTTT. Its translation is CASSLAIGGRSGGELFF.

Comments on this clone: Other nucleotide sequences in the sample specify the same CDR3. J is TRBJ2-7 and V is TRBV5-1; D gene uncertain. V was clipped by 0 bases and J by 0 bases, with 10 bases between them. Germline assignment: CDR1 SGHRS and CDR2 YFSETQ. This CDR3 region has 15 residues. This chain's CDR3 is CASSLDGGSSYEQYF. The CDR3 DNA sequence: TGCGCCAGCAGCTTGGACGGCGGTAGCTCCTACGAGCAGTACTTC.

This clone was seen once. This sequence joins TRBV12-3 or TRBV12-4 and TRBJ1-1, with TRBD1 as a possible D gene (6 bases). Trimming removed 5 bases at V and 2 bases at J, with 9 bases between. The CDR3 loop spans 13 amino acids. The CDR3 DNA follows: TGTGCCAGCAGTCAGGACAGTAACACTGAAGCTTTCTTT. Amino acid sequence: CASSQDSNTEAFF.

This chain connects TRBV7-3 to TRBJ2-1; 8 bases are a match to TRBD2. The CDR3 sequence is 15 residues long. V lost 5 bases and J lost 8; bases outside the gene matches: 11. The V gene's germline CDR1 is SGHTA and CDR2 FQGTGA. The CDR3 DNA is TGTGCCAGCAGCCGAAGCACGGGAGGGTTCGATGAGCAGTTCTTC. This translates into CASSRSTGGFDEQFF.

The chain has TRBV4-2 and TRBJ2-2, with 8 bases lining up with TRBD1. Unmatched junction bases numbered 10, after V lost 7 bases and J lost 3 bases. CDR1 and CDR2 from the germline V gene are LGHNA and YNFKEQ. The CDR3 loop spans 16 amino acids. CDR3 in DNA: TGTGCCAGCACGCTAGGGGACAGGAGCCACACCGGGGAGCTGTTTTTT. This encodes CASTLGDRSHTGELFF.

The rearrangement uses TRBV29-1 and TRBJ2-2, with a tentative D call TRBD1 (6 bases). Trimming shortened V by 7 bases and J by 0 bases, and 12 bases separated the two germline ends. The CDR3 runs to 14 residues. In germline, CDR1 is SQVTM, CDR2 ANQGSEA. The CDR3 loop is CSAQAGANTGELFF. The CDR3 DNA sequence: TGCAGCGCCCAAGCAGGGGCGAACACCGGGGAGCTGTTTTTT.

The chain carries TRBV5-1 and TRBJ1-1; D is unclear. Germline V gene data show CDR1 as SGHRS and CDR2 as YFSETQ. V was clipped by 0 bases and J by 1 base, with 10 bases between them. There are 15 residues in the CDR3. The CDR3, as DNA: TGCGCCAGCAGCTTGGGGGGAGGAGAGAACACTGAAGCTTTCTTT. It yields the protein CASSLGGGENTEAFF.

V gene TRBV27 combines with J gene TRBJ2-7, with 9 bases that match TRBD2. V shed 7 bases, J shed 4 bases, and the junction held 11 bases outside the gene matches. The V gene's germline CDR1 is MNHEY and CDR2 SMNVEV (reference sequence). This CDR3 contains 15 residues. CDR3: CASTFIGAGGYEQYF. As DNA, the CDR3 is TGTGCCAGCACCTTCATCGGCGCGGGGGGGTACGAGCAGTACTTC.

The genes are TRBV7-3 and TRBJ2-3; D is possibly TRBD2 (6 bases). This CDR3 has 14 amino acids. Trimming shortened V by 2 bases and J by 8 bases, and 14 bases separated the two germline ends. Per the germline V gene, CDR1 is SGHTA and CDR2 is FQGTGA. The CDR3 nucleotides are TGTGCCAGCAGCTTATTCGCCCTGGGGGGTACGCAGTATTTT. Its translation: CASSLFALGGTQYF.

This chain joins TRBV18 and TRBJ1-6, with 7 bases identical to TRBD1. Germline V gene lookup returns CDR1 KGHSH and CDR2 LQKENI. J lost 14 bases, V lost 1 base, and 14 bases had no gene match. CDR3 size: 16 residues. CDR3 sequence (DNA): TGTGCCAGCTCACCACAAGGGACAGCCCTAGGTTTAACCCTCCACTTT. It yields the protein CASSPQGTALGLTLHF.

This clone occurred once. The chain employs TRBV18 and TRBJ1-2; 8 bases are shared with TRBD1. V trimming: 4 bases; J trimming: 7 bases; junction bases outside the gene matches: 17. Looked up from germline, CDR1 is KGHSH and CDR2 is LQKENI. The CDR3 has 17 residues. The CDR3 spells CASSRDPAGQAQGGYTF. The CDR3 DNA is TGTGCCAGCTCACGGGACCCTGCGGGACAGGCCCAGGGTGGCTACACCTTC.

The V gene is TRBV19, the J gene TRBJ2-6, with 7 bases lining up with TRBD1. There are 17 residues in the CDR3. V shed 8 bases, J shed 2 bases, and the junction held 12 bases outside the gene matches. Germline assignment: CDR1 LNHDA and CDR2 SQIVND (reference sequence). CDR3 protein: CASLDRPFATGANVLTF. The DNA for the CDR3 is TGTGCCAGTCTGGACAGGCCTTTTGCGACTGGGGCCAACGTCCTGACTTTC. The full variable domain, rest sourced from reference TRBV19 and TRBJ2-6, is DGGITQSPKYLFRKEGQNVTLSCEQNLNHDAMYWYRQDPGQGLRLIYYSQIVNDFQKGDIAEGYSVSREKKESFPLTVTSAQKNPTAFYLCASLDRPFATGANVLTFGAGSRLTVL.